Following are 8 T cell receptor beta chains from one sample sequenced in a study of cytomegalovirus exposure and HLA in healthy donors. PCR amplification relied on 60 Vbeta primers (plus 13 Jbeta primers). Some clones are missing from TCRdb's copy, which holds only in-frame ones; the method was immunoSEQ multiplex PCR. The table lists roughly 120,000 clones, approximately 80% of them singletons. Material for sequencing was PBMCs. These receptors came from a man over 45 in good health and CMV-seropositive.

The rearrangement links TRBV5-6 to TRBJ1-3, with D uncertain. Trimming cost V 4 bases and J 0 bases, with 14 bases left between them. The CDR3 extends over 16 amino acids. Germline loops: CDR1 SGHDT, CDR2 YYEEEE. The CDR3 DNA sequence: TGTGCCAGCAGCGTGGTGGGCGGGAGCTCTGGAAACACCATATATTTT. Encoded protein: CASSVVGGSSGNTIYF.

This rearrangement joins TRBV19 to TRBJ1-1; D ambiguous. Looked up from germline, CDR1 is LNHDA and CDR2 is SQIVND (reference sequence). Trimming removed 1 base from V and 1 base from J, with 7 bases in between. The CDR3 spans 14 residues. Written as DNA, the CDR3 is TGTGCCAGTAGTATAGTAGCGGGGAACACTGAAGCTTTCTTT. Translated: CASSIVAGNTEAFF.

This chain uses TRBV11-2 with TRBJ2-5; 8 bases agree with TRBD2. The germline CDR1 and CDR2 sequences are SGHAT and FQNNGV. The CDR3 sequence is 13 residues long. Losses at the gene ends were 7 bases for V and 4 bases for J; bases not matched to a gene: 5. The CDR3 DNA reads TGTGCCAGCACTTTCGGGGGGGCAGAGACCCAGTACTTC. This codes for CASTFGGAETQYF.

This chain connects TRBV4-2 to TRBJ1-4, with D unclear. V shed 0 bases and J shed 6 bases, with 11 bases lying between them. Germline-derived CDR1 and CDR2 are LGHNA and YNFKEQ. CDR3 length: 15 residues. The CDR3 loop is CASSQEPVEDEKLFF. The DNA for the CDR3 is TGTGCCAGCAGCCAAGAACCTGTGGAGGATGAAAAACTGTTTTTT.

The chain has TRBV6-6 and TRBJ2-5, with D possibly being TRBD2 (7 bases). CDR3 length equals 15 residues. Trimming shortened V by 7 bases and J by 2 bases, and 17 bases separated the two germline ends. Germline CDR1 is MNHNY and CDR2 is SVGAGI (reference sequence). The CDR3: CASNLMGGLQETQYF. The CDR3 coding sequence is TGTGCCAGCAACTTAATGGGGGGGCTTCAAGAGACCCAGTACTTC.

This sequence joins TRBV29-1 and TRBJ1-2; D gene uncertain. Trimming pared 1 base from V and 7 bases from J, leaving 10 bases between. CDR1 and CDR2 (germline): SQVTM, ANQGSEA. The CDR3 runs 12 residues. The CDR3 loop reads CSVEGQSRGYTF. CDR3 nucleotides: TGCAGCGTTGAAGGGCAGTCCCGTGGCTACACCTTC.

The gene calls are TRBV5-1 and TRBJ2-3, with 10 bases aligning to TRBD2. The germline V gene encodes CDR1 SGHRS and CDR2 YFSETQ. The CDR3 spans 18 residues. V shed 0 bases and J 2 bases; nucleotides not matched to a gene: 9. The CDR3 sequence is CASSLDQASGSTTDTQYF. The CDR3 nucleotides are TGCGCCAGCAGCTTGGACCAGGCTAGCGGGAGCACCACAGATACGCAGTATTTT.

This chain uses TRBV6-5 with TRBJ1-1, with D hard to call. CDR1 and CDR2 (germline): MNHEY, SVGAGI. The V gene lost 7 bases and the J gene lost 6 bases, with 21 bases spanning the gap. CDR3 length equals 15 residues. CDR3 region: CASKLEGSTSAEAFF. Here the CDR3 DNA reads TGTGCCAGCAAATTAGAGGGATCGACATCTGCTGAAGCTTTCTTT.